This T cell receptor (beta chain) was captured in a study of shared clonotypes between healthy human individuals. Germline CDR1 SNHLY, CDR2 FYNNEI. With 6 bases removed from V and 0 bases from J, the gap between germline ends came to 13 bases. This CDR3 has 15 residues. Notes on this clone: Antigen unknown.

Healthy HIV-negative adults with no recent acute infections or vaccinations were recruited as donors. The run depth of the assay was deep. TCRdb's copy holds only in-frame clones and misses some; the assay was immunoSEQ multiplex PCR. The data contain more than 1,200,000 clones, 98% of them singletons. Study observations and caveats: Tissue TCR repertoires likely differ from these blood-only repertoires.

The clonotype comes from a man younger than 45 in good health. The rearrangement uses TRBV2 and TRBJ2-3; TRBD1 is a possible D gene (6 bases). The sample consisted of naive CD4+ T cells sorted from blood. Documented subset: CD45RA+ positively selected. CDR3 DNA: TGTGCCAGCAGGGGCCGGACAGTTAGCACAGATACGCAGTATTTT. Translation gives CASRGRTVSTDTQYF. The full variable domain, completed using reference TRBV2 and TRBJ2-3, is EPEVTQTPSHQVTQMGQEVILRCVPISNHLYFYWYRQILGQKVEFLVSFYNNEISEKSEIFDDQFSVERPDGSNFTLKIRSTKLEDSAMYFCASRGRTVSTDTQYFGPGTRLTVL.